Listed here are 32 T cell receptor beta chains from one sample, sequenced in a study of shared clonotypes between healthy human individuals. Method: immunoSEQ multiplex PCR; TCRdb's copy keeps in-frame clones and lacks some. This table holds hundreds of thousands of clones, 95% to 97% found once. The sequenced sample was naive CD4+ T cells sorted from blood. The subset was: CD45RA+ positively selected. Receptors originate from a woman in her thirties in good health.

This clone was found once. V is TRBV2 and J is TRBJ1-2; D might be TRBD1 (6 bases). Germline CDR1 reads SNHLY; CDR2 reads FYNNEI. V lost 7 bases to trimming and J lost 4 bases, with 10 bases between them. The CDR3 is 12 residues long. The CDR3 DNA is TGTGCCAGCAAGGGGGACGCCTATGGCTACACCTTC. This encodes CASKGDAYGYTF.

This chain uses TRBV28 with TRBJ2-7; D is possibly TRBD1 (6 bases). Germline loops: CDR1 MDHEN, CDR2 SYDVKM. The CDR3 is 13 amino acids. The germline V and J ends were trimmed by 3 bases and 4 bases, with 10 bases remaining between them. CDR3 loop: CASSFGQKYEQYF. The CDR3 DNA sequence: TGTGCCAGCAGTTTTGGACAGAAGTACGAGCAGTACTTC.

The genes are TRBV7-3 and TRBJ2-7, with 11 bases that match TRBD2. The V and J ends lost 5 bases and 2 bases, in that order; junction bases with no gene match: 5. CDR1 SGHTA and CDR2 FQGTGA come from the germline V gene. This CDR3 spans 15 amino acids. CDR3: CASSPLAGGPYEQYF. The DNA of the CDR3 is TGTGCCAGCAGCCCCTTAGCGGGAGGGCCCTACGAGCAGTACTTC.

The chain has TRBV5-1 and TRBJ1-3, with unresolved D. The germline V gene has CDR1 SGHRS and CDR2 YFSETQ. CDR3 size: 14 residues. V was clipped by 2 bases and J by 0 bases, with 6 bases between them. The CDR3 reads CASSFGSSGNTIYF. The CDR3 DNA is TGCGCCAGCAGCTTCGGGAGCTCTGGAAACACCATATATTTT.

This chain uses TRBV10-3 with TRBJ1-2, with D possibly matching TRBD1 (5 bases). V shed 0 bases and J shed 4 bases, with 9 bases lying between them. The CDR3 contains 14 residues. Germline V gives CDR1 ENHRY, CDR2 SYGVKD. The CDR3 here is CAISESSDSYGYTF. CDR3 nucleotides: TGTGCCATCAGTGAGTCGAGTGACAGCTATGGCTACACCTTC.

V is TRBV11-2 and J is TRBJ2-7; no firm D call. The CDR3 is 14 residues long. Between the trimmed V and J ends, which lost 4 bases and 7 bases, there was a span of 17 bases. Germline V CDR1 and CDR2: SGHAT, FQNNGV. The CDR3 DNA is TGTGCCAGCAGCTCATTCCCCATTGGTAGGGAGCAGTACTTC. Its protein is CASSSFPIGREQYF. Based on the CDR3 plus reference TRBV11-2 and TRBJ2-7, the full variable domain is EAGVAQSPRYKIIEKRQSVAFWCNPISGHATLYWYQQILGQGPKLLIQFQNNGVVDDSQLPKDRFSAERLKGVDSTLKIQPAKLEDSAVYLCASSSFPIGREQYFGPGTRLTVT.

In this sample, this clone turned up once. The CDR3 DNA sequence: TGTGCCAGTAGTAGCGGGACGGGGGGGGCCTACGAGCAGTACTTC. It specifies CASSSGTGGAYEQYF. J is TRBJ2-7 and V is TRBV19; 8 nucleotides align to TRBD2. This CDR3 is 15 amino acids long. Germline CDR1 reads LNHDA; CDR2 reads SQIVND (reference sequence). The junction had 7 bases not matched to a gene; V was cut back by 4 bases and J by 2 bases.

The chain combines TRBV5-8 with TRBJ1-5, with 7 bases matching TRBD1. The germline CDR1 and CDR2 sequences are SGHTS and YDEGEE. With V trimmed by 4 bases and J by 0 bases, 16 bases remained unmatched. The length of the CDR3 is 19 residues. The CDR3 sequence is CASSNDRDSKFYSNQPQHF. DNA of the CDR3: TGTGCCAGCAGCAATGACCGGGACAGTAAATTTTATAGCAATCAGCCCCAGCATTTT.

The chain carries TRBV4-1 and TRBJ1-4; no reliable D call. CDR1 and CDR2 (germline): MGHRA, YSYEKL. This CDR3 comprises 15 residues. V lost 0 bases to trimming and J lost 7 bases, with 12 bases between them. The CDR3: CASSQEGPLSEKLFF. The CDR3 DNA reads as TGCGCCAGCAGCCAAGAAGGTCCCTTATCTGAAAAACTGTTTTTT.

The rearrangement uses TRBV5-1 and TRBJ2-3; TRBD2 matches at 13 bases. The V gene's germline CDR1 is SGHRS and CDR2 YFSETQ. The V gene end was trimmed by 5 bases and the J gene end by 0 bases; junction bases not matched to a gene: 6. There are 17 residues in the CDR3. CDR3 coding DNA: TGCGCCAGCAGGAGCGGGACTAGCGGGATGAGCACAGATACGCAGTATTTT. Its translation is CASRSGTSGMSTDTQYF.

A single count supports this clone. This rearrangement joins TRBV18 to TRBJ2-5; D unresolved. This CDR3 has 11 amino acids. The germline V and J ends were trimmed by 6 bases and 1 base, with 3 bases remaining between them. From germline, CDR1 is KGHSH and CDR2 LQKENI. DNA of the CDR3: TGTGCCAGCTCGGTCCAAGAGACCCAGTACTTC. Translation: CASSVQETQYF.

The chain carries TRBV7-8 and TRBJ1-5, with unresolved D. Looked up from germline, CDR1 is SGHVS and CDR2 is FQNEAQ. Trimming shortened V by 5 bases and J by 0 bases, and 11 bases separated the two germline ends. The CDR3 is 15 residues long. Here the CDR3 reads CASSQPRISNQPQHF. CDR3 nucleotide sequence: TGTGCCAGCAGCCAACCCAGGATTAGCAATCAGCCCCAGCATTTT.

This chain connects TRBV28 to TRBJ2-3, with 15 bases that match TRBD2. CDR1 MDHEN and CDR2 SYDVKM come from the germline V gene. J lost 2 bases, V lost 5 bases, and 8 bases had no gene match. This CDR3 is 18 amino acids long. The CDR3 coding sequence is TGTGCCAGCAGTCTCCCGGGACTAGCGGGAGGATCCACAGATACGCAGTATTTT. Protein: CASSLPGLAGGSTDTQYF.

CDR3 DNA: TGTGCCAGTAGTATATGGACAGGGAGTTTCGACGAGCAGTACTTC. Translated, it gives CASSIWTGSFDEQYF. The J gene is TRBJ2-7, the V gene TRBV19; 8 bases agree with TRBD1. The CDR3 is made up of 15 amino acids. Germline V gene sequence: CDR1 LNHDA, CDR2 SQIVND (reference sequence). With V trimmed by 2 bases and J by 5 bases, 8 bases remained unmatched.

The chain couples TRBV27 to TRBJ1-1; D is perhaps TRBD1 (6 bases). The CDR3 sequence is 15 residues long. V lost 0 bases, J lost 7 bases, and 15 bases lay in between. CDR1 MNHEY and CDR2 SMNVEV come from the germline V gene (reference sequence). For the CDR3, the DNA is TGTGCCAGCAGTTTATCGATAAACAGGGAGGGTGAAGCTTTCTTT. Translated: CASSLSINREGEAFF.

This chain links TRBV1 with TRBJ2-5; the table's D call, TRBD1, was not checked against the DNA. TRBV1 is termed a pseudogene. The CDR3 has 17 amino acids. The DNA for the CDR3 is TGCACCAGCAGCCAAGGGGGCAGGGGGAACCTACAAGAGACCCAGTACTTC. Translating gives CTSSQGGRGNLQETQYF.

The CDR3 region is CSVELFGGLREDTQYF. In DNA form, the CDR3 reads TGCAGCGTTGAATTATTCGGGGGCCTAAGGGAAGATACGCAGTATTTT. The rearrangement uses TRBV29-1 and TRBJ2-3; D tentatively fits TRBD1 or TRBD2 (6 bases each). The CDR3 length is 16 residues. V was shortened by 2 bases and J by 5 bases, with 20 bases between the two germline ends. Per the germline V gene, CDR1 is SQVTM and CDR2 is ANQGSEA.

The chain recombines TRBV7-6 with TRBJ2-1; TRBD2 agrees at 12 bases. Trimming at V came to 5 bases and at J to 9 bases, leaving 8 bases not matched to a gene. Looked up from germline, CDR1 is SGHVS and CDR2 is FNYEAQ. This CDR3 comprises 15 residues. The CDR3 reads CASSRTSGVNSEQFF. In DNA form, the CDR3 reads TGTGCCAGCAGCAGGACTAGCGGGGTCAATTCTGAGCAGTTCTTC. Using reference TRBV7-6 and TRBJ2-1 for the parts outside the CDR3, the full variable domain is GAGVSQSPRYKVTKRGQDVALRCDPISGHVSLYWYRQALGQGPEFLTYFNYEAQQDKSGLPNDRFSAERPEGSISTLTIQRTEQRDSAMYRCASSRTSGVNSEQFFGPGTRLTVL.

The chain links TRBV6-1 to TRBJ1-4; D is undetermined. V was cut by 3 bases and J by 9 bases, with 17 bases left in between. Germline V gene lookup returns CDR1 MNHNS and CDR2 SASEGT. This CDR3 has 15 residues. CDR3 sequence: CASSEKANQGKKLFF. DNA for the CDR3: TGTGCCAGCAGTGAGAAGGCGAACCAAGGGAAAAAACTGTTTTTT.

This clone was counted between two and nine times. The CDR3 spells CASSSWTEASGYTF. The CDR3 DNA is TGTGCCAGCAGCTCTTGGACGGAAGCAAGTGGCTACACCTTC. The chain links TRBV7-9 to TRBJ1-2, with no clear D. CDR3 length: 14 residues. V was trimmed by 4 bases and J by 7 bases, leaving 16 bases between them. Germline CDR1 SEHNR, CDR2 FQNEAQ (reference sequence).

The chain carries TRBV19 and TRBJ1-5; tentative D call: TRBD1 (6 bases). V was cut by 4 bases and J by 4 bases, with 14 bases left in between. In germline, CDR1 is LNHDA, CDR2 SQIVND (reference sequence). The CDR3 extends over 15 amino acids. DNA for the CDR3: TGTGCCAGTAGTACCTCGACAAGGGGGAATCAGCCCCAGCATTTT. Translating it yields CASSTSTRGNQPQHF.

This chain joins TRBV5-6 and TRBJ2-5; the D gene could be TRBD1 or TRBD2 (5 bases each). The V gene lost 0 bases and the J gene lost 5 bases, with 14 bases spanning the gap. This CDR3 has 15 residues. Germline V gene data show CDR1 as SGHDT and CDR2 as YYEEEE. CDR3 protein: CASSLVVGGLETQYF. CDR3 DNA sequence: TGTGCCAGCAGCTTGGTGGTTGGGGGTTTGGAGACCCAGTACTTC. Together with reference TRBV5-6 and TRBJ2-5, the CDR3 gives the full variable domain: DAGVTQSPTHLIKTRGQQVTLRCSPKSGHDTVSWYQQALGQGPQFIFQYYEEEERQRGNFPDRFSGHQFPNYSSELNVNALLLGDSALYLCASSLVVGGLETQYFGPGTRLLVL.

CDR3 DNA sequence: TGTGCCAGCAGTTCGAAGCTGATATTTGGCTACACCTTC. Protein sequence: CASSSKLIFGYTF. The V call is TRBV2, the J call TRBJ1-2; D is undetermined. Trimming left V 5 bases short and J 7 bases short, with 14 bases between. CDR3 length equals 13 residues. The germline gives CDR1 SNHLY, CDR2 FYNNEI.

The chain recombines TRBV11-2 with TRBJ2-1; no reliable D call. Germline V gene sequence: CDR1 SGHAT, CDR2 FQNNGV. The CDR3 is made up of 13 amino acids. Trimming stripped 1 base from V and 4 bases from J, with 5 bases between. The CDR3: CASSLAQYNEQFF. The CDR3 nucleotides are TGTGCCAGCAGCTTAGCCCAATACAATGAGCAGTTCTTC.

This chain uses TRBV2 with TRBJ2-1, with TRBD1 matching over 10 bases. J gave up 15 bases and V 6 bases, and 5 bases lay outside the gene matches. The CDR3 totals 11 residues. Germline-derived CDR1 and CDR2 are SNHLY and FYNNEI. The DNA of the CDR3 is TGTGCCAGCAGAAGACAGGGGGCCCGGTTCTTC. Its protein is CASRRQGARFF.

This chain uses TRBV10-3 with TRBJ2-7, with TRBD2 identical over 8 bases. The germline CDR1 and CDR2 sequences are ENHRY and SYGVKD. V dropped 2 bases and J dropped 4; count of bases not matched to a gene: 10. The CDR3 is 16 residues long. As DNA, the CDR3 is TGTGCCATCAGTGAGGCGTCGGGAGGGCCATCGTACGAGCAGTACTTC. Translated: CAISEASGGPSYEQYF.

Remarks on this clone: Other DNA sequences in the same sample also yield this CDR3. This chain connects TRBV6-5 to TRBJ2-7, with TRBD1 identical over 10 bases. The CDR3 covers 14 residues. V lost 7 bases, J lost 4 bases, and 7 bases stayed unmatched. CDR1 is MNHEY and CDR2 is SVGAGI in the germline V gene. CDR3 sequence (DNA): TGTGCCAGCAACCCCGGGACAGGGGTGTACGAGCAGTACTTC. Translation gives CASNPGTGVYEQYF.

The chain recombines TRBV5-1 with TRBJ2-5, with TRBD1 as a possible D gene (5 bases). The germline CDR1 and CDR2 sequences are SGHRS and YFSETQ. This CDR3 is built from 16 residues. V was trimmed by 0 bases and J by 4 bases, leaving 16 bases between them. CDR3 loop: CASSLALGRVGETQYF. The CDR3 nucleotides are TGCGCCAGCAGCTTGGCTCTTGGCAGGGTAGGAGAGACCCAGTACTTC.

The V and J genes are TRBV30 and TRBJ2-7; the match to TRBD1 covers 8 bases. CDR1 and CDR2 (germline): GTSNPN, SVGIG (reference sequence). V was clipped by 4 bases and J by 4 bases; unmatched bases: 15. The CDR3 contains 16 residues. This chain's CDR3 is CAWNPPLGTGGYEQYF. Written as DNA, the CDR3 is TGTGCCTGGAACCCCCCCCTCGGGACAGGTGGATACGAGCAGTACTTC.

This chain connects TRBV7-9 to TRBJ1-2; D remains unclear. Trimming removed 4 bases at V and 8 bases at J, with 2 bases between. CDR1 is SEHNR and CDR2 is FQNEAQ in the germline V gene (reference sequence). The CDR3 extends over 9 amino acids. The CDR3 DNA sequence: TGTGCCAGCAGCTCGGGCTACACCTTC. Its translation is CASSSGYTF.

The chain joins TRBV1 to TRBJ2-1; TRBD2 was called by the table and not checked on the DNA. TRBV1 is tagged as a pseudogene. This CDR3 contains 12 residues. CDR3 nucleotides: TGCACCAGCAGCCACGATGGGAGGCAGCAGTTCTTC. Its protein product is CTSSHDGRQQFF.

The V gene is TRBV5-1, the J gene TRBJ1-1; 8 nucleotides agree with TRBD1. This CDR3 has 15 amino acids. Germline assignment: CDR1 SGHRS and CDR2 YFSETQ. J was trimmed by 1 base and V by 0 bases; bases with no gene match: 2. The CDR3 reads CASSLGQGRNTEAFF. CDR3 nucleotides: TGCGCCAGCAGCTTGGGACAGGGGCGGAACACTGAAGCTTTCTTT.